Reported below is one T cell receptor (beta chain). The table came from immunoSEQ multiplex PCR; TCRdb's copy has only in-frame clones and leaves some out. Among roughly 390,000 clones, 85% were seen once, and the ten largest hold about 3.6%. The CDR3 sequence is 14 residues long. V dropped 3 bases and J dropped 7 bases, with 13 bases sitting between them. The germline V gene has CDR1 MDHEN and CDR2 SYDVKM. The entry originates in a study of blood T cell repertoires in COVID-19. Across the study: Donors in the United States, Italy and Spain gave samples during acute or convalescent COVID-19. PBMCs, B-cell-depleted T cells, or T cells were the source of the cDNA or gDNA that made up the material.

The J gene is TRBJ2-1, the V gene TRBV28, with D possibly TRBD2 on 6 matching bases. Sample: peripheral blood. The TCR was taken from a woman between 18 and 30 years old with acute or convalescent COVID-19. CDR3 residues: CASSFGGGGNEQFF. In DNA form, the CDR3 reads TGTGCCAGCAGTTTTGGGGGAGGAGGGAATGAGCAGTTCTTC.